The 5 T cell receptor beta chains below come from one sample, sequenced in a study of STAT5B mutations in CD4+ large granular lymphocyte leukemia. Generated by immunoSEQ multiplex PCR, the TCRdb table keeps only in-frame clones and is missing some. The sample lists approximately 40,000 clones, 81% occurring once. Sequenced input: CD4+ T cells from blood buffy coats. Receptors originate from a human donor in good health.

This clone is a singleton in its sample. CDR3 sequence reads: CASSLGGPSDTQYF. The CDR3 DNA sequence: TGTGCCAGCAGCTTAGGTGGCCCGTCAGATACGCAGTATTTT. This rearrangement joins TRBV7-7 to TRBJ2-3; D gene ambiguous. V was clipped by 1 base and J by 4 bases, with 9 bases between them. The CDR3 consists of 14 residues. Germline CDR1 SSHAT, CDR2 FNYEAQ (reference sequence). The full variable domain, in which reference TRBV7-7 and TRBJ2-3 provide the parts outside the CDR3, is GAGVSQSPRYKVTKRGQDVTLRCDPISSHATLYWYQQALGQGPEFLTYFNYEAQPDKSGLPSDRFSAERPEGSISTLTIQRTEQRDSAMYRCASSLGGPSDTQYFGPGTRLTVL.

This clone is a singleton in its sample. The chain employs TRBV7-3 and TRBJ2-2; 9 bases are a match to TRBD2. The CDR3 has 16 residues. Germline V gives CDR1 SGHTA, CDR2 FQGTGA. V trimming: 1 base; J trimming: 3 bases; junction bases outside the gene matches: 3. CDR3 bases: TGTGCCAGCAGCTTAAAGGGCGGGAGGGACACCGGGGAGCTGTTTTTT. Translated: CASSLKGGRDTGELFF.

This clone came up a few times. V is TRBV2 and J is TRBJ1-1; no clear D. V lost 4 bases and J 1 base, leaving 10 bases between the germline ends. This CDR3 spans 14 amino acids. Germline-derived CDR1 and CDR2 are SNHLY and FYNNEI. CDR3: CASSVLWGNTEAFF. In DNA, the CDR3 is TGTGCCAGCAGTGTTCTGTGGGGGAACACTGAAGCTTTCTTT.

In this sample, this clone turned up a few times. This chain links TRBV27 with TRBJ1-3; tentatively, D is TRBD1 (5 bases). CDR3 length: 15 amino acids. Deletions cut 8 bases from V and 0 bases from J, with 14 bases between. Germline V gives CDR1 MNHEY, CDR2 SMNVEV (reference sequence). In nucleotides, the CDR3 is TGTGCCAGCCGGGGATCGACAGTCTCTGGAAACACCATATATTTT. Translation gives CASRGSTVSGNTIYF.

This chain links TRBV4-3 with TRBJ2-2, with 9 bases that match TRBD1. Per the germline V gene, CDR1 is LGHNA and CDR2 is YSLEER. Trimming at V came to 0 bases and at J to 0 bases, leaving 11 bases not matched to a gene. The CDR3 extends over 20 amino acids. The DNA of the CDR3 is TGCGCCAGCAGCCAAGATCTTCGGACAGGGGCTGCCGCGAACACCGGGGAGCTGTTTTTT. Amino acid sequence: CASSQDLRTGAAANTGELFF.